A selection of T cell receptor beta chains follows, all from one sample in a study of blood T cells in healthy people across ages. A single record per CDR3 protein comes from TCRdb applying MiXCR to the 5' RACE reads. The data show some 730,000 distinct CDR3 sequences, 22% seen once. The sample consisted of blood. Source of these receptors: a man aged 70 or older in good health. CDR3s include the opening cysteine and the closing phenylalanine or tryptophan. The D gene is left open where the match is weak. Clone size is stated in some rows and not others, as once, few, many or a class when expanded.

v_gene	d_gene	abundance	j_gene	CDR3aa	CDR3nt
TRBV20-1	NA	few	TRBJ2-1	CSAAVIPYNEQFF	TGCAGTGCGGCGGTGATACCCTACAATGAGCAGTTCTTC
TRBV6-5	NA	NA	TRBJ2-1	CASTTANEQFF	TGTGCCAGCACTACGGCCAATGAGCAGTTCTTC
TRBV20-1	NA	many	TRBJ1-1	CSAAGGGHTEAFF	TGCAGTGCCGCGGGGGGAGGTCACACTGAAGCTTTCTTT
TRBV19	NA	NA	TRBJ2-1	CASSILGPQYNEQFF	TGTGCCAGTAGTATCTTAGGGCCCCAGTACAATGAGCAGTTCTTC
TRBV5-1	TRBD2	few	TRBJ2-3	CASSLHLAEEHTQYF	TGCGCCAGCAGCTTGCACCTAGCGGAGGAACATACGCAGTATTTT
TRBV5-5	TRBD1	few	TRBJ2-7	CASSLNTGTGDEQYF	TGTGCCAGCAGCTTGAACACCGGGACAGGCGACGAGCAGTACTTC
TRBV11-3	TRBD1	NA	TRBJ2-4	CASSLDLRGLPTGTGSKNIQYF	TGTGCCAGCAGCTTAGATCTAAGGGGGTTACCCACCGGGACAGGCTCCAAAAACATTCAGTACTTC
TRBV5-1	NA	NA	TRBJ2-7	CASSLVLGSSYEQYF	TGCGCCAGCAGCTTGGTGCTGGGCAGCTCCTACGAGCAGTACTTC
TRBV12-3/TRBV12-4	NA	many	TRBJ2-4	CASSSLLAKNIQYF	TGTGCCAGCAGTTCGTTGTTGGCCAAAAACATTCAGTACTTC
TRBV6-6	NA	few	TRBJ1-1	CASSYVRDRGAFF	TGTGCCAGCAGTTACGTGAGGGACCGGGGAGCTTTCTTT
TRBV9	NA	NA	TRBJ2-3	CASSVEDPSTDTQYF	TGTGCCAGCAGCGTCGAGGACCCTAGCACAGATACGCAGTATTTT
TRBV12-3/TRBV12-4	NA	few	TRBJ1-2	CASSLDGDGYTF	TGTGCCAGCAGTTTAGACGGGGATGGCTACACCTTC
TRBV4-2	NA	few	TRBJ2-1	CASSQDYVGAVRRNEQFF	TGTGCCAGCAGCCAAGATTACGTCGGGGCGGTGAGAAGGAATGAGCAGTTCTTC
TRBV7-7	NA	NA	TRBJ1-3	CASSLLPPTGSSGNTIYF	TGTGCCAGCAGCTTGCTCCCACCTACAGGGAGCTCTGGAAACACCATATATTTT
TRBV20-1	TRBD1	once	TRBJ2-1	CSAPEPTGRTYNEQFF	TGCAGTGCTCCAGAACCGACAGGGAGAACCTACAATGAGCAGTTCTTC
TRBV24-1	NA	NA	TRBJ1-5	CATQGRSNQPQHF	TGTGCCACTCAGGGGAGAAGCAATCAGCCCCAGCATTTT
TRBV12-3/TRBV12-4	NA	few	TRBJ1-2	CASSPIWRDNGYTF	TGTGCCAGCAGTCCGATCTGGCGGGATAATGGCTACACCTTC
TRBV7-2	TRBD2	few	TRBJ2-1	CASSFSGTSGIYEQFF	TGTGCCAGCAGCTTTTCGGGGACTAGCGGGATTTATGAGCAGTTCTTC
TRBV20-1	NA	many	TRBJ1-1	CSARVLNTEAFF	TGCAGTGCTAGGGTGTTGAACACTGAAGCTTTCTTT
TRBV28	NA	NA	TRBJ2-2	CASSPPGWAGELFF	TGTGCCAGCAGTCCACCAGGGTGGGCCGGGGAGCTGTTTTTT
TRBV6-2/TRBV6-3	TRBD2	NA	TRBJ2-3	CASSYYAGGTYIEDTQYF	TGTGCCAGCAGTTATTACGCGGGAGGTACCTACATCGAGGATACGCAGTATTTT
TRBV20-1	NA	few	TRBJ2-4	CSATPRWTGGGKNIQYF	TGCAGTGCTACCCCCCGCTGGACCGGTGGGGGCAAAAACATTCAGTACTTC
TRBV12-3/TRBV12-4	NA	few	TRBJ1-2	CASILRLLANYGYTF	TGTGCCAGCATTCTTCGACTGCTAGCTAACTATGGCTACACCTTC
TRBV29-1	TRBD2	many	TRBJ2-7	CSVKRGYEQYF	TGCAGCGTCAAGCGGGGGTACGAGCAGTACTTC
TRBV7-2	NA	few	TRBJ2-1	CASTIWGALGYNEQFF	TGTGCCAGCACAATTTGGGGGGCCTTGGGGTACAATGAGCAGTTCTTC
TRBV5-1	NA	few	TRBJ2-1	CASSLVQGTEQFF	TGCGCCAGCAGCTTAGTTCAGGGGACTGAGCAGTTCTTC
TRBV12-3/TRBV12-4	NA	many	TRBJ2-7	CASTGRRTSYEQYF	TGTGCCAGCACCGGACGACGGACCTCCTACGAGCAGTACTTC
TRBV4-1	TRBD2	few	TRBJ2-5	CASSQVSPGLGEQETQYF	TGCGCCAGCAGCCAAGTATCTCCGGGACTAGGGGAACAAGAGACCCAGTACTTC
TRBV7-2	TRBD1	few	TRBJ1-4	CASSQGTGIHEKLFF	TGTGCCAGCAGCCAAGGGACAGGGATTCATGAAAAACTGTTTTTT
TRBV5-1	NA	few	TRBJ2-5	CASSLDQGREETQYF	TGCGCCAGCAGCTTGGACCAGGGAAGGGAAGAGACCCAGTACTTC
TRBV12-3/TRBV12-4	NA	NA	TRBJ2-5	CASRSIARGEAQYF	TGTGCCAGCAGGTCCATAGCGAGGGGAGAGGCCCAGTACTTC
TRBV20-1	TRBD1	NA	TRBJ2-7	CSALPTGTGAYEQYF	TGCAGTGCTCTCCCAACCGGGACAGGGGCCTACGAGCAGTACTTC
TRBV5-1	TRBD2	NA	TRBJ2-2	CASSLGLAGTGTGELFF	TGCGCCAGCAGCTTGGGACTAGCGGGGACGGGAACCGGGGAGCTGTTTTTT
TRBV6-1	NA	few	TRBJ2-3	CASSEAGPTDTQYF	TGTGCCAGCAGTGAAGCGGGGCCCACAGATACGCAGTATTTT
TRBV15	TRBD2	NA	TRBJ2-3	CATSRDLRLAGGGAADTQYF	TGTGCCACCAGCAGAGATCTGCGGCTAGCGGGAGGAGGGGCCGCAGATACGCAGTATTTT
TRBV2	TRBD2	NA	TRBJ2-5	CASSVTSGLETQYF	TGTGCCAGCAGTGTCACTAGCGGGCTGGAGACCCAGTACTTC
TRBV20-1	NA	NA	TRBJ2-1	CSAMAVVYNEQFF	TGCAGTGCTATGGCTGTCGTTTACAATGAGCAGTTCTTC
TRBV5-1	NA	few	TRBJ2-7	CASSFADGYEQYF	TGCGCCAGCAGCTTCGCAGATGGCTACGAGCAGTACTTC
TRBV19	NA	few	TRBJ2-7	CASSIELSSYEQYF	TGTGCCAGTAGTATAGAACTGAGCTCCTACGAGCAGTACTTC
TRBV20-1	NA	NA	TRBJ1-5	CSVAGLGTFGNQPQHF	TGCAGTGTCGCGGGTTTGGGAACATTTGGCAATCAGCCCCAGCATTTT
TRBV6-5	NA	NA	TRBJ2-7	CASSREHEQYF	TGTGCCAGCAGCCGTGAGCACGAGCAGTACTTC
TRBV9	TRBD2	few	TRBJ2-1	CASSVSPAGGNNEQFF	TGTGCCAGCAGCGTATCCCCAGCGGGAGGGAACAATGAGCAGTTCTTC
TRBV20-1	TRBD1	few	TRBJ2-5	CSTGTGGGETQYF	TGCAGTACCGGGACAGGGGGGGGAGAGACCCAGTACTTC
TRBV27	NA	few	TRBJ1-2	CASSLTSVGGYTF	TGTGCCAGCAGCCTAACATCTGTCGGTGGCTACACCTTC
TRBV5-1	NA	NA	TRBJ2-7	CASSLADELIPYEQYF	TGCGCCAGCAGCTTGGCGGACGAATTAATACCCTACGAGCAGTACTTC
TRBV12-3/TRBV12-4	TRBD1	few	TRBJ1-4	CASNLRGRGNEKLFF	TGTGCCAGCAATCTCAGGGGGCGCGGAAATGAAAAACTGTTTTTT
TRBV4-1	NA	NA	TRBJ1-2	CASSPSLNTEPKYGYTF	TGCGCCAGCAGCCCTAGCCTCAACACGGAGCCTAAATATGGCTACACCTTC
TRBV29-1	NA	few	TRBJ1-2	CSADTYGYTF	TGCAGCGCGGACACGTATGGCTACACCTTC
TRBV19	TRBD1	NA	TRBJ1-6	CASSGGLYNSPLHF	TGTGCCAGCTCAGGGGGCCTCTATAATTCACCCCTCCACTTT
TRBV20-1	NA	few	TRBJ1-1	CSAREFTVNTEAFF	TGCAGTGCTAGAGAGTTTACAGTCAACACTGAAGCTTTCTTT
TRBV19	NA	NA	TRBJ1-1	CASSMGQITEAFF	TGTGCCAGTAGTATGGGGCAGATCACTGAAGCTTTCTTT
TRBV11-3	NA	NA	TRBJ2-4	CASSFTLGGDIQYF	TGTGCCAGCAGCTTTACGCTAGGAGGAGACATTCAGTACTTC
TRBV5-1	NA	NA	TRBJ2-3	CASSLYGGDTQYF	TGCGCCAGCAGCTTGTATGGGGGCGATACGCAGTATTTT
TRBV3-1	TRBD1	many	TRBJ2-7	CASSQLGTVEQYF	TGTGCCAGCAGCCAACTCGGGACAGTCGAGCAGTACTTC
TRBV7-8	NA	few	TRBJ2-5	CASSPDPETQYF	TGTGCCAGCAGCCCCGATCCGGAGACCCAGTACTTC